This T cell receptor (beta chain) stems from a study of identical twins. Template switching added a universal primer site; cDNA carried unique molecular identifiers. Via MiXCR, TCRdb re-called the 5' RACE reads, giving one row per CDR3 protein. The table records hundreds of thousands of distinct CDR3 sequences, around 7.6% of them present only once. General observations from the study: Clonotypes of the beta chain that were abundant in cord blood carried fewer insertions (memory repertoires showed none). Among beta out-of-frame sequences, excess sharing between twins appeared weaker. The study reached conclusions through statistical analysis that was cross-sectional, not following the same donors.

This clonotype was found many times. Its specificity is not known. In addition, the sample was reused for a study of yellow fever vaccine responses in identical twins.

The sample taken for sequencing was CD8+ T cells sorted from blood. This TCR came from a woman under 30 in good health.

In nucleotides, the CDR3 is TGCGCCAGCACCCGAGAGAGCTCTGGGGCCAACGTCCTGACTTTC. This gives the protein CASTRESSGANVLTF. The chain couples TRBV4-1 to TRBJ2-6; unclear D gene. The CDR3 loop spans 15 amino acids. Trimming pared 7 bases from V and 0 bases from J, leaving 10 bases between. CDR1 and CDR2 (germline): MGHRA, YSYEKL.